This T cell receptor (beta chain) was recovered during a study of shared T cell receptors in the human thymus. TCRdb's copy holds only in-frame clones and misses some; the assay was immunoSEQ multiplex PCR. The sample yields hundreds of thousands of clones, approximately 80% seen once. This sample was also put to use in a study of human thymus T cells. This second study says: Resected material from corrective heart surgery provided the thymus tissue analysed.

The sample consisted of thymocytes. The origin of this receptor is a boy less than two years old with a congenital heart defect.

CDR3 protein: CAWSVPQQVGAYGNQPQHF. In DNA, the CDR3 is TGTGCCTGGAGTGTACCCCAACAGGTTGGGGCCTATGGCAATCAGCCCCAGCATTTT. The chain recombines TRBV30 with TRBJ1-5; perhaps TRBD1 as D (5 bases). This CDR3 contains 19 residues. The V end lost 0 bases, the J end lost 2 bases, and 23 bases lay between the germline ends. From germline, CDR1 is GTSNPN and CDR2 SVGIG (reference sequence).